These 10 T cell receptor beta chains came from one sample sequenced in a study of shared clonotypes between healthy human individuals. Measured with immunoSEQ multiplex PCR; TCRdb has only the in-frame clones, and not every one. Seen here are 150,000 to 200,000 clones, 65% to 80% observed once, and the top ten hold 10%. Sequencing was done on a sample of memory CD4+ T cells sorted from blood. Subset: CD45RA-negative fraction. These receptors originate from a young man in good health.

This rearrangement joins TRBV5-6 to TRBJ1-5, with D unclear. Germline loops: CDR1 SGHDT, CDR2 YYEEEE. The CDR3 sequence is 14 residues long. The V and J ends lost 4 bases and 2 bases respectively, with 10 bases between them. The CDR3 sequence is CASSPRAGNQPQHF. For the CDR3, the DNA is TGTGCCAGCAGCCCCCGGGCTGGCAATCAGCCCCAGCATTTT.

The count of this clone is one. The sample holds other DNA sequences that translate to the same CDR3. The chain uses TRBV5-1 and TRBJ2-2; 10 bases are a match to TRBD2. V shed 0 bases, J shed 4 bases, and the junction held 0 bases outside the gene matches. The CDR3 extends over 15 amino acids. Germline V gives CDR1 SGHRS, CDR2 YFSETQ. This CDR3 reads CASSLGLAGTGELFF. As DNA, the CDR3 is TGCGCCAGCAGCTTGGGACTAGCGGGCACCGGGGAGCTGTTTTTT.

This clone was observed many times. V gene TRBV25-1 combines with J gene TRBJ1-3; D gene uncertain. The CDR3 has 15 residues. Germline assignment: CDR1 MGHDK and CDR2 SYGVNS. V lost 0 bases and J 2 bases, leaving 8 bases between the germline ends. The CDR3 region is CASSEYGVAGNTIYF. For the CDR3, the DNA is TGTGCCAGCAGTGAATACGGGGTGGCTGGAAACACCATATATTTT. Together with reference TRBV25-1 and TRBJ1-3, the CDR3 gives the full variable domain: EADIYQTPRYLVIGTGKKITLECSQTMGHDKMYWYQQDPGMELHLIHYSYGVNSTEKGDLSSESTVSRIRTEHFPLTLESARPSHTSQYLCASSEYGVAGNTIYFGEGSWLTVV.

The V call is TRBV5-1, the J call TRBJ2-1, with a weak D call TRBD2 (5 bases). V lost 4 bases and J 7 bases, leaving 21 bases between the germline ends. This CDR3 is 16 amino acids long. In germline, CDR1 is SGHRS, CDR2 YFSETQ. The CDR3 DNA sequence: TGCGCCAGCAGCCACCCTAGCCGGAACAAAGGTAATGAGCAGTTCTTC. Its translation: CASSHPSRNKGNEQFF.

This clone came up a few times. The CDR3 is CARERGLFAYEQYF. CDR3 nucleotides: TGTGCCAGGGAGCGAGGGCTATTTGCCTACGAGCAGTACTTC. This chain joins TRBV25-1 and TRBJ2-7; D is possibly TRBD2 (5 bases). The germline V gene encodes CDR1 MGHDK and CDR2 SYGVNS. CDR3 length equals 14 residues. V was trimmed by 9 bases and J by 2 bases, leaving 17 bases between them.

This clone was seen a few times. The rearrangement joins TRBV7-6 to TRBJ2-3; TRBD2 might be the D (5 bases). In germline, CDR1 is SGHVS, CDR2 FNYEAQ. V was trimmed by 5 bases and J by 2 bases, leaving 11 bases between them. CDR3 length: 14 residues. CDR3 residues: CASSPLTNTDTQYF. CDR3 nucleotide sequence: TGTGCCAGCAGCCCACTGACTAACACAGATACGCAGTATTTT.

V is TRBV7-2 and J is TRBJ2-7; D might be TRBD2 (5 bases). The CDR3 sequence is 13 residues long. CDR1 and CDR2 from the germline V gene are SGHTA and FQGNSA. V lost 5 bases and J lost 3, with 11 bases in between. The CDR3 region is CASSLGIRYEQYF. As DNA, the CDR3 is TGTGCCAGCAGCCTCGGGATACGCTACGAGCAGTACTTC.

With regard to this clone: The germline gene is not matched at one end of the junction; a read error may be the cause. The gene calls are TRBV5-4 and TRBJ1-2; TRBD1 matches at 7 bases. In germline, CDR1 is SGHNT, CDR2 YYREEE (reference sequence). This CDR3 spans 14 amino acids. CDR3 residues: CVSSFAGTAYGYTF. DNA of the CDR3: TGTGTCAGCAGCTTTGCTGGGACAGCCTATGGCTACACCTTC.

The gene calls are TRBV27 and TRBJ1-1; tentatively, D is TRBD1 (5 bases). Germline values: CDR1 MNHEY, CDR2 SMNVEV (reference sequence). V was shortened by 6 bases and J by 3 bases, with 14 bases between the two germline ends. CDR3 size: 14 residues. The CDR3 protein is CASRLSRQHTEAFF. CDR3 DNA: TGTGCCAGCAGACTATCCAGACAGCACACTGAAGCTTTCTTT.

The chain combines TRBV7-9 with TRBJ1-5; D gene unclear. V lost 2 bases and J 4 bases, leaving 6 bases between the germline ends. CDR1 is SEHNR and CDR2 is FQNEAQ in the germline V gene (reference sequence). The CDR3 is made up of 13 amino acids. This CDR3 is CASSLSINQPQHF. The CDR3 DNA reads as TGTGCCAGCAGCTTAAGCATAAATCAGCCCCAGCATTTT. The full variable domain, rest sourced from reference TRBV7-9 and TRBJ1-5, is DTGVSQNPRHKITKRGQNVTFRCDPISEHNRLYWYRQTLGQGPEFLTYFQNEAQLEKSRLLSDRFSAERPKGSFSTLEIQRTEQGDSAMYLCASSLSINQPQHFGDGTRLSIL.